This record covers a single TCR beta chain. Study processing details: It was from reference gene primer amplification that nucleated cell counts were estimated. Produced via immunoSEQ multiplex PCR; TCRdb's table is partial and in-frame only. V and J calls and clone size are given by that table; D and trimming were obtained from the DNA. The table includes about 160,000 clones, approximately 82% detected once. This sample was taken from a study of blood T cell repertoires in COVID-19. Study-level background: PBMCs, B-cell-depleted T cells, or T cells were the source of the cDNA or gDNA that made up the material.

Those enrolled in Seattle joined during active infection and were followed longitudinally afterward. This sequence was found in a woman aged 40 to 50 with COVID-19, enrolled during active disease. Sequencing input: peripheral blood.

The CDR3 is CASISGTGLGANVLTF. The DNA for the CDR3 is TGTGCCAGTATATCCGGGACAGGGCTTGGGGCCAACGTCCTGACTTTC. The genes are TRBV19 and TRBJ2-6, with 9 bases that match TRBD1. Germline V lookup: CDR1 LNHDA, CDR2 SQIVND (reference sequence). V shed 7 bases and J 3 bases; nucleotides not matched to a gene: 7. CDR3 length equals 16 residues.